This TCR beta chain was sequenced in a study of CD8 T cells in ankylosing spondylitis. Libraries of TCR beta came from quantitative 5'-RACE with molecular barcodes. Each CDR3 protein gets one entry after TCRdb re-called the 5' RACE reads with MiXCR. The sample lists almost 400,000 distinct CDR3 sequences; under 25% were seen once. Germline CDR1 and CDR2: MDHEN and SYDVKM. J gave up 9 bases and V 2 bases, and 7 bases lay outside the gene matches. The CDR3 covers 15 residues. With regard to this clonotype: What it recognizes is unknown.

Study outcomes and limitations: Among TCR beta sequences, a motif of about 8 highly homologous variants appeared characteristic of ankylosing spondylitis blood. As for the disease-linked clones, they showed a CD8+ phenotype and occurred at relatively low frequencies in peripheral blood. The clones that were linked to disease were reported to be significantly enriched in matched synovial fluid samples from ankylosing spondylitis patients. In reactive arthritis synovial fluid and blood, some motif variants had been reported before.

The sequence came from a male donor with ankylosing spondylitis. The chain employs TRBV28 and TRBJ1-6; 7 bases are shared with TRBD1. The material sequenced was blood, either unsorted or a sorted T cell fraction (not recorded which). The CDR3 DNA reads TGTGCCAGCAGTTTAGCGACAGGGAGGATTTCACCCCTCCACTTT. It encodes CASSLATGRISPLHF.